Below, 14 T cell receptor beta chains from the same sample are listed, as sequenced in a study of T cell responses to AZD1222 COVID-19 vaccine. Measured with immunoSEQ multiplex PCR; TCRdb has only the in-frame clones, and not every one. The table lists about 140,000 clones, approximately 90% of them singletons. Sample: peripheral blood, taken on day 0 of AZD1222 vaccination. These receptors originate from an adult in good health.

The CDR3 is CASSHSSGNTIYF. CDR3 coding DNA: TGTGCCAGCAGCCACAGCTCTGGAAACACCATATATTTT. V is TRBV7-2 and J is TRBJ1-3; D not certain. The V end lost 5 bases, the J end lost 0 bases, and 5 bases lay between the germline ends. The V gene's germline CDR1 is SGHTA and CDR2 FQGNSA. There are 13 residues in the CDR3.

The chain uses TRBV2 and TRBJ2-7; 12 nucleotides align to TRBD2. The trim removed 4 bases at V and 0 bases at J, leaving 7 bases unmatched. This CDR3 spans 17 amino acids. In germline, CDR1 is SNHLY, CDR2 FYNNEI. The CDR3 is CASSGTSGNRSSYEQYF. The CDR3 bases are TGTGCCAGCAGTGGGACTAGCGGGAACAGAAGCTCCTACGAGCAGTACTTC.

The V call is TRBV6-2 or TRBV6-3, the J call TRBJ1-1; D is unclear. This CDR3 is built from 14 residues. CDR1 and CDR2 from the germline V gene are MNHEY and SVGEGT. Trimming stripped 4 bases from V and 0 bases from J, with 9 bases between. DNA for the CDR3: TGTGCCAGCAGTTCGGGCAGACTGAACACTGAAGCTTTCTTT. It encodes CASSSGRLNTEAFF.

CDR3 coding DNA: TGTGCCAGCATGAAAGGGGGCTCTGGAAACACCATATATTTT. Translated, it gives CASMKGGSGNTIYF. The genes are TRBV28 and TRBJ1-3, with a tentative D call TRBD1 (6 bases). Germline V lookup: CDR1 MDHEN, CDR2 SYDVKM. V was pared by 7 bases and J by 0 bases, with 10 bases between. The CDR3 extends over 14 amino acids.

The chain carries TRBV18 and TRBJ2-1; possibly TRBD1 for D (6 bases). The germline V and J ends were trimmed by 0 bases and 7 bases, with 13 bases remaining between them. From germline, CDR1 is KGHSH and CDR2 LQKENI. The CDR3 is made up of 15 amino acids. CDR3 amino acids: CASSPPVRGWNEQFF. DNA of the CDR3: TGTGCCAGCTCACCACCGGTCAGGGGCTGGAATGAGCAGTTCTTC.

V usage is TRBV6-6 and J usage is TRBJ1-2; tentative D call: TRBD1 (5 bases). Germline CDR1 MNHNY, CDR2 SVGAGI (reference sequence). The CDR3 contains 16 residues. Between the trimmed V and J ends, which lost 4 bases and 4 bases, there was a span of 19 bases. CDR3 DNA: TGTGCCAGCAGTTTGAATGAGGGGCGGGGGACCTATGGCTACACCTTC. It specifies CASSLNEGRGTYGYTF.

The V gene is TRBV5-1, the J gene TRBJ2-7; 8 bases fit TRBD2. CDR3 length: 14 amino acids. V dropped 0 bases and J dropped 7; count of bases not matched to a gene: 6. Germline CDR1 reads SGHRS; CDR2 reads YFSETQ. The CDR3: CASSLELAVGEQYF. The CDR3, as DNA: TGCGCCAGCAGCTTGGAACTAGCGGTGGGGGAGCAGTACTTC.

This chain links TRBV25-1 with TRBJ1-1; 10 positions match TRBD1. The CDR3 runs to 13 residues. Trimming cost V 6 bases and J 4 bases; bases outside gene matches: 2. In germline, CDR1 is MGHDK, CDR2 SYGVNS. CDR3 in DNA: TGTGCCAGCAGGAGGGACAGGGGCACTGAAGCTTTCTTT. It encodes CASRRDRGTEAFF.

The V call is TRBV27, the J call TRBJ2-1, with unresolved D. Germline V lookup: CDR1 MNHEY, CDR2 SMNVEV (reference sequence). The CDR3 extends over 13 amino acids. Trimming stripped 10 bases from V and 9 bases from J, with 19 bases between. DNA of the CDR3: TGTGCCACCCACCGAGGTTCACTAAGTGAGCAGTTCTTC. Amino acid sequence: CATHRGSLSEQFF.

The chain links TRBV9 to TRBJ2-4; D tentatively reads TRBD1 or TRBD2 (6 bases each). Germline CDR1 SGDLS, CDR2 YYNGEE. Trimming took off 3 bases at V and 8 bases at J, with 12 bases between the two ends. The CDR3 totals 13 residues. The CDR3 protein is CASSGGDIHIQYF. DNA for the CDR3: TGTGCCAGCAGCGGGGGGGACATCCACATTCAGTACTTC.

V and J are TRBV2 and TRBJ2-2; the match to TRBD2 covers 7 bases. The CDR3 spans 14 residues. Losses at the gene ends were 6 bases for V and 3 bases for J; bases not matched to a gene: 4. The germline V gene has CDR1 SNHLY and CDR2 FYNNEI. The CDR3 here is CASRGAGHTGELFF. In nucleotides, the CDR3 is TGTGCCAGCAGGGGAGCGGGGCACACCGGGGAGCTGTTTTTT.

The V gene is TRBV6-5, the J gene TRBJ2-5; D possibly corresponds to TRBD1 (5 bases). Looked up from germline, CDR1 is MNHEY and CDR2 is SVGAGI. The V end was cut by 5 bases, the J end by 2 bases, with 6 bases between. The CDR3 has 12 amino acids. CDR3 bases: TGTGCCAGCAGTCCAGGGCAAGAGACCCAGTACTTC. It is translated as CASSPGQETQYF.

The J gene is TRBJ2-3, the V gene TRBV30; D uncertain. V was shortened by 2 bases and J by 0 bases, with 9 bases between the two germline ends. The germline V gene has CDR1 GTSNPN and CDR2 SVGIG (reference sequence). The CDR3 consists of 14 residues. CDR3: CAWSYRTSTDTQYF. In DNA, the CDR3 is TGTGCCTGGAGTTACCGAACTAGCACAGATACGCAGTATTTT.

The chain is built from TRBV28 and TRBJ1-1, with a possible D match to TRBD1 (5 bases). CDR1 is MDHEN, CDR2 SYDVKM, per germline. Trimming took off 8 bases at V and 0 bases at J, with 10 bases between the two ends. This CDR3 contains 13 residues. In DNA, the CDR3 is TGTGCCAGCTATCAGGGAATGAACACTGAAGCTTTCTTT. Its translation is CASYQGMNTEAFF. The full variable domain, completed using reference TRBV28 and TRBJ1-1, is DVKVTQSSRYLVKRTGEKVFLECVQDMDHENMFWYRQDPGLGLRLIYFSYDVKMKEKGDIPEGYSVSREKKERFSLILESASTNQTSMYLCASYQGMNTEAFFGQGTRLTVV.